Listed here are 16 T cell receptor beta chains from one sample, sequenced in a study of CD8+CD57+ T cells in acquired aplastic anemia. CDR3 and TCR beta VDJ profiling relied on a genomic DNA template. MiXCR, run by TCRdb on the reads, gives a single entry per CDR3 protein. The data show about 420,000 distinct CDR3 sequences, with 60% to 80% seen just once and approximately 4% held by the top ten. The sample taken for sequencing was sorted CD4+, CD8+, or CD8+CD57+ T cells (not recorded which) from PBMCs. All receptors come from a human donor in good health, serving as a control.

Many counts were recorded for this clonotype. The genes are TRBV25-1 and TRBJ2-7; D possibly corresponds to TRBD2 (6 bases). This CDR3 is built from 13 residues. Trimming cost V 2 bases and J 6 bases, with 11 bases left between them. Germline V gene lookup returns CDR1 MGHDK and CDR2 SYGVNS. The CDR3 DNA reads as TGTGCCAGCAGTGAAAGTGGAGGGACCGAGCAGTACTTC. Translation: CASSESGGTEQYF.

This rearrangement joins TRBV9 to TRBJ1-1, with unresolved D. This CDR3 is 16 amino acids long. Germline assignment: CDR1 SGDLS and CDR2 YYNGEE. Deletions cut 4 bases from V and 0 bases from J, with 16 bases between. This CDR3 reads CASSLTPGKMNTEAFF. The CDR3 region has the DNA TGTGCCAGCAGCTTGACACCGGGAAAGATGAACACTGAAGCTTTCTTT.

The chain has TRBV2 and TRBJ1-5; 9 nucleotides line up with TRBD1. This CDR3 is built from 16 residues. The germline CDR1 and CDR2 sequences are SNHLY and FYNNEI. With 6 bases clipped from V and 4 bases from J, the junction kept 10 bases outside the gene matches. As DNA, the CDR3 is TGTGCCAGCAGGGGGGACAGGGCTACCCTGAATCAGCCCCAGCATTTT. It translates to CASRGDRATLNQPQHF. Combining the CDR3 with reference TRBV2 and TRBJ1-5 gives the whole variable domain EPEVTQTPSHQVTQMGQEVILRCVPISNHLYFYWYRQILGQKVEFLVSFYNNEISEKSEIFDDQFSVERPDGSNFTLKIRSTKLEDSAMYFCASRGDRATLNQPQHFGDGTRLSIL.

About this clonotype itself: This CDR3 fails to terminate in the conserved phenylalanine or tryptophan, so it likely reflects a read error. The limits of the CDR3 on the DNA are not certain, so only TCRdb's listed CDR3 is given. The chain employs TRBV7-2 and TRBJ1-5; the table's D call TRBD1 went unverified against the DNA. Germline CDR1 and CDR2: SGHTA and FQGNSA. With termini counted, the CDR3 has 13 amino acids. This chain's CDR3 is CASSLLRAVLRPG.

The genes are TRBV11-1 and TRBJ1-1; D not resolved. The CDR3 is made up of 16 amino acids. V was cut by 2 bases and J by 7 bases, with 20 bases left in between. The V gene's germline CDR1 is SGHAT and CDR2 FQDESV (reference sequence). The CDR3 bases are TGTGCCAGCAGCTTATTGATCTCCCATGGAGGGCGTGAAGCTTTCTTT. As protein: CASSLLISHGGREAFF.

This clonotype was recorded many times. CDR3 sequence (DNA): TGTGCCAGCAGCTTAAACGGGGGGAACACCGGGGAGCTGTTTTTT. Translating it yields CASSLNGGNTGELFF. The chain uses TRBV11-2 and TRBJ2-2; perhaps TRBD2 as D (6 bases). The V gene's germline CDR1 is SGHAT and CDR2 FQNNGV. V was shortened by 2 bases and J by 1 base, with 8 bases between the two germline ends. The CDR3 consists of 15 residues. Variable domain in full (rest from reference TRBV11-2 and TRBJ2-2): EAGVAQSPRYKIIEKRQSVAFWCNPISGHATLYWYQQILGQGPKLLIQFQNNGVVDDSQLPKDRFSAERLKGVDSTLKIQPAKLEDSAVYLCASSLNGGNTGELFFGEGSRLTVL.

This clonotype was seen only once. Likely a read error: the CDR3 ends without its conserved phenylalanine or tryptophan. This chain connects TRBV6-1 to TRBJ1-2; D perhaps matches TRBD1 (5 bases). Germline V gives CDR1 MNHNS, CDR2 SASEGT. Trimming stripped 6 bases from V and 4 bases from J, with 12 bases between. This CDR3 has 13 amino acids. CDR3 DNA sequence: TGTGCCAGCAGAGTGACAGAAATCTATGGCTACACCCTC. Amino acid sequence: CASRVTEIYGYTL.

V gene TRBV20-1 combines with J gene TRBJ1-1; weak D call: TRBD1 (6 bases). Between the trimmed V and J ends, which lost 0 bases and 3 bases, there was a span of 17 bases. The CDR3 consists of 16 residues. CDR1 is DFQATT, CDR2 SNEGSKA, per germline (reference sequence). For the CDR3, the DNA is TGCAGTGCTAGAGATCTTTCTAGGGGGGCGCACACTGAAGCTTTCTTT. It specifies CSARDLSRGAHTEAFF.

This clonotype has just a few counts. The chain is built from TRBV14 and TRBJ1-2, with 8 bases aligning to TRBD1. Germline V gene data show CDR1 as SGHDN and CDR2 as FVKESK. CDR3 length: 14 residues. V lost 1 base to trimming and J lost 3 bases; unmatched junction nucleotides: 1. The CDR3 here is CASSQGQGYYGYTF. The CDR3 bases are TGTGCCAGCAGCCAAGGACAGGGGTACTATGGCTACACCTTC. Using reference TRBV14 and TRBJ1-2 for the parts outside the CDR3, the full variable domain is EAGVTQFPSHSVIEKGQTVTLRCDPISGHDNLYWYRRVMGKEIKFLLHFVKESKQDESGMPNNRFLAERTGGTYSTLKVQPAELEDSGVYFCASSQGQGYYGYTFGSGTRLTVV.

The DNA for the CDR3 is TGTGCCAGCAGATGGGGCGCAAAGGACAACTATGCACCCACCTTC. This sequence encodes CASRWGAKDNYAPTF. The gene calls are TRBV7-9 and TRBJ1-2, with a tentative D call TRBD1 (5 bases). Germline V gene sequence: CDR1 SEHNR, CDR2 FQNEAQ (reference sequence). The CDR3 totals 15 residues. V lost 6 bases and J 13 bases, leaving 27 bases between the germline ends.

This clonotype was observed once. The chain links TRBV5-1 to TRBJ1-1; D gene uncertain. Trimming stripped 0 bases from V and 13 bases from J, with 13 bases between. Per germline, CDR1 SGHRS and CDR2 YFSETQ. The CDR3 consists of 12 residues. CDR3 nucleotides: TGCGCCAGCAGCTTGGGACTAGCGAAGCTTTTCTTT. It translates to CASSLGLAKLFF.

This clonotype was counted ten times or more. The chain carries TRBV6-5 and TRBJ2-2; D is perhaps TRBD1 (6 bases). Germline V lookup: CDR1 MNHEY, CDR2 SVGAGI. The CDR3 covers 13 residues. V was shortened by 4 bases and J by 5 bases, with 8 bases between the two germline ends. The CDR3 sequence is CASSWGHTGELFF. CDR3 nucleotide sequence: TGTGCCAGCAGTTGGGGACATACCGGGGAGCTGTTTTTT.

This chain joins TRBV5-4 and TRBJ2-7; 7 bases map to TRBD1. This CDR3 has 13 amino acids. Germline V gives CDR1 SGHNT, CDR2 YYREEE (reference sequence). V was clipped by 4 bases and J by 6 bases; unmatched bases: 7. The CDR3 DNA reads TGTGCCAGCAGCATGATAGGGGGCTCCGAGCAGTACTTC. It codes for CASSMIGGSEQYF.

Points on this clonotype: This likely comes from a read error, as the CDR3 has no conserved phenylalanine or tryptophan at its end. No DNA is shown, since the ends of the CDR3 on it are uncertain; the CDR3 is the one TCRdb lists. The gene calls are TRBV19 and TRBJ1-5; TRBD1 reflects the table's D call only, with no check against the DNA. CDR1 and CDR2 from the germline V gene are LNHDA and SQIVND (reference sequence). The CDR3 has 15 amino acids, counting both end residues. The CDR3 sequence: CASSRRQQGEQFFGP.

Remarks on this clonotype: The junction departs from germline at one end; a sequencing error may be responsible. The chain employs TRBV29-1 and TRBJ1-2, with a tentative D call TRBD1 (6 bases). Germline V gene data show CDR1 as SQVTM and CDR2 as ANQGSEA. The CDR3 has 13 amino acids. Here the CDR3 reads CGVQEQGNRGYTF. The CDR3 DNA follows: TGCGGCGTTCAAGAACAGGGAAACCGTGGCTACACCTTC. The variable domain in full, completed from reference TRBV29-1 and TRBJ1-2, reads SAVISQKPSRDICQRGTSLTIQCQVDSQVTMMFWYRQQPGQSLTLIATANQGSEATYESGFVIDKFPISRPNLTFSTLTVSNMSPEDSSIYLCGVQEQGNRGYTFGSGTRLTVV.

For this clonotype: Lacking the conserved final phenylalanine or tryptophan, this CDR3 likely reflects a read error. It is unclear where the CDR3 begins or ends on the DNA, so no DNA is shown, and the CDR3 is as TCRdb lists it. CDR3 amino acids: CASSPSRGPAEET. The J gene is TRBJ2-1, the V gene TRBV7-7; the table's D call TRBD1 went unverified against the DNA. Germline-derived CDR1 and CDR2 are SSHAT and FNYEAQ (reference sequence). The CDR3 extends over 13 residues, inclusive of both ends.